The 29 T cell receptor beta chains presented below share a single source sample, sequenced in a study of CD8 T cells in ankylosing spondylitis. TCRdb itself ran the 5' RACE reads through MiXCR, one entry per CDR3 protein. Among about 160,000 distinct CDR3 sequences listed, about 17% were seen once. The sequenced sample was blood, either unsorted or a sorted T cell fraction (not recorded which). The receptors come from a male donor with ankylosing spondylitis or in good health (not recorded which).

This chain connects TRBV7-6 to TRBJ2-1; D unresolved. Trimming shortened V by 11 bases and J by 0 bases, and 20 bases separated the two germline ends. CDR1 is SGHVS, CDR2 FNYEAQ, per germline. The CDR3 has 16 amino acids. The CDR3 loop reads CALPILPWGSYNEQFF. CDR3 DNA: TGTGCCCTCCCGATTCTCCCCTGGGGCTCCTACAATGAGCAGTTCTTC.

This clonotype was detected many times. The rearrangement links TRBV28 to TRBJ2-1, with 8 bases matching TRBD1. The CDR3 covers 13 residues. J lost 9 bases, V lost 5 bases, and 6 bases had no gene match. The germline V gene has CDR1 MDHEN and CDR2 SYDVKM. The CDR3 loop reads CASSRQGRSEQFF. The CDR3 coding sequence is TGTGCCAGCAGTCGACAGGGGAGGAGTGAGCAGTTCTTC.

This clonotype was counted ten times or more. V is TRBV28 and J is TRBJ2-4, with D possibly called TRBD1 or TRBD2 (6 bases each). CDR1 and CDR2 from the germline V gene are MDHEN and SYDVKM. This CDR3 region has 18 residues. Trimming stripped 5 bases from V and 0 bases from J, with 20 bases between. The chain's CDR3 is CASSPPPWGALAKNIQYF. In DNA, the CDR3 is TGTGCCAGCAGTCCTCCCCCCTGGGGGGCCCTAGCCAAAAACATTCAGTACTTC.

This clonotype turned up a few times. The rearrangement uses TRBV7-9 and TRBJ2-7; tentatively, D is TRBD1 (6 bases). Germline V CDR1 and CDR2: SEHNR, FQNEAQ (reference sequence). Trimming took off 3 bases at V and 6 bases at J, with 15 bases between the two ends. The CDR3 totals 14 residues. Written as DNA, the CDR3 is TGTGCCAGCAGCTTCGGACAGACCGGAGGCGAGCAGTACTTC. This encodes CASSFGQTGGEQYF.

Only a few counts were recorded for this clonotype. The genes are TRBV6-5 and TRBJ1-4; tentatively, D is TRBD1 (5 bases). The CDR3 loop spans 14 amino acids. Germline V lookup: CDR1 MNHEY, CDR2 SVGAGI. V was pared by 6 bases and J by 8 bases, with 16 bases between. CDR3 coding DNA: TGTGCCAGCAGCCGGATGGGGCCAAGAGAAAAACTGTTTTTT. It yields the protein CASSRMGPREKLFF.

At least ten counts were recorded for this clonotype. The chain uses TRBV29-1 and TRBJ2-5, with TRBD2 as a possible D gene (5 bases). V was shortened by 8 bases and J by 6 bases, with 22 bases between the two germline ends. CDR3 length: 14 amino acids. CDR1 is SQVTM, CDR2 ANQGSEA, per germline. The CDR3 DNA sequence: TGCAGCTCCCGGGGAGACCGACGCAGACAGACCCAGTACTTC. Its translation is CSSRGDRRRQTQYF.

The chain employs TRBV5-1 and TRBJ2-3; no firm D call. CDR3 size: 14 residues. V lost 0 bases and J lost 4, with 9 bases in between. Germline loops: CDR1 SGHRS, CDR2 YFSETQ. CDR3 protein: CASSLDTRPDTQYF. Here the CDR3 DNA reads TGCGCCAGCAGCTTGGACACAAGGCCAGATACGCAGTATTTT.

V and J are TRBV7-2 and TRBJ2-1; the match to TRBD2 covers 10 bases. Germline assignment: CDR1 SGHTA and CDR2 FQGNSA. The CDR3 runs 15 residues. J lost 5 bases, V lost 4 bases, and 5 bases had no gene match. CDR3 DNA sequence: TGTGCCAGCAGCTCACTAGCGGGAATAAACAATGAGCAGTTCTTC. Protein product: CASSSLAGINNEQFF.

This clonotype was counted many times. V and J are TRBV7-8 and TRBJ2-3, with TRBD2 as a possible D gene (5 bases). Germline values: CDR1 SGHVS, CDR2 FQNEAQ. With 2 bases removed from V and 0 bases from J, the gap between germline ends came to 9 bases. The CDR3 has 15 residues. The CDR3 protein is CASSLRRTSTDTQYF. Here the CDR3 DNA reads TGTGCCAGCAGCTTAAGGCGGACTAGCACAGATACGCAGTATTTT.

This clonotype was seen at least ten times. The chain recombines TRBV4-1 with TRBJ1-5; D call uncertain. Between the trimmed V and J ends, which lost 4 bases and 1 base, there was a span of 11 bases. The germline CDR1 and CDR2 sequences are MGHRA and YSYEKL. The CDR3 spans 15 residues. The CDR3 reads CASSRLSGSNQPQHF. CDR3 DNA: TGCGCCAGCAGCCGGCTCTCGGGGAGCAATCAGCCCCAGCATTTT.

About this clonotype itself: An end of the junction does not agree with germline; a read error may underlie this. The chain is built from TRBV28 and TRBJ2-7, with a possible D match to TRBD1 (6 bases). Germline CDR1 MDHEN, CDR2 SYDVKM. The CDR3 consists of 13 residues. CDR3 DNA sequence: TGTGCCAGCAGCCCGGGACATTTGGGCGAGCAGTGCTTC. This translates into CASSPGHLGEQCF.

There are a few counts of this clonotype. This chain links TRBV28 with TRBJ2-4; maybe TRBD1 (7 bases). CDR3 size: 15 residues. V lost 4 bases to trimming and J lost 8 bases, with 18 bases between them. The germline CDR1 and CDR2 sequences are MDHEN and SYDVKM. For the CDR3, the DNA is TGTGCCAGCAGTTCCTTGACAGGGACGGGGGACATTCAGTACTTC. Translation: CASSSLTGTGDIQYF.

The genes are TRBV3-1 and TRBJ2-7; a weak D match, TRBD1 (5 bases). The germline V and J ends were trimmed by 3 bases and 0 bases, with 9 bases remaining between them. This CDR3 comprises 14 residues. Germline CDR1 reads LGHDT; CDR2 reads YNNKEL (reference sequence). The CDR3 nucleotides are TGTGCCAGCAGCCACACAGGAAGCTCCTACGAGCAGTACTTC. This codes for CASSHTGSSYEQYF.

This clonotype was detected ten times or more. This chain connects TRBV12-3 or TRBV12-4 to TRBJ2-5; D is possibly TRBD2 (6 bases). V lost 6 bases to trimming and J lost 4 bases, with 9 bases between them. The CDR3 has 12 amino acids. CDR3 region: CASRAGLETQYF. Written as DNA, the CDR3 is TGTGCCAGCAGGGCGGGACTAGAGACCCAGTACTTC.

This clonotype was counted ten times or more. CDR3 sequence reads: CASSLSQARNTEAFF. The CDR3 nucleotides read TGCGCCAGCAGCTTATCTCAGGCGAGGAACACTGAAGCTTTCTTT. This chain joins TRBV5-1 and TRBJ1-1; D is ambiguous. Per germline, CDR1 SGHRS and CDR2 YFSETQ. The V end lost 2 bases, the J end lost 1 base, and 12 bases lay between the germline ends. This CDR3 has 15 amino acids.

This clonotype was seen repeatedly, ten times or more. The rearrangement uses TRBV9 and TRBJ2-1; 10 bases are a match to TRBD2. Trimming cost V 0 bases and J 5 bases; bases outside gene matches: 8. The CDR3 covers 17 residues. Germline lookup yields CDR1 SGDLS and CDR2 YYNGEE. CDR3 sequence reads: CASSVGISGRSNNEQFF. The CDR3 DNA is TGTGCCAGCAGCGTAGGGATTAGCGGGAGGTCTAACAATGAGCAGTTCTTC.

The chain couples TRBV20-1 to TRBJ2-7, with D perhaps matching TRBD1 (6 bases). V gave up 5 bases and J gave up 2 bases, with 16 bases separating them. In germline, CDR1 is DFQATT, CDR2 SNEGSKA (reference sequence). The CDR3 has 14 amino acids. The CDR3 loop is CSAPNRDNTYEQYF. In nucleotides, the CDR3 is TGCAGTGCTCCAAACCGGGACAATACCTACGAGCAGTACTTC.

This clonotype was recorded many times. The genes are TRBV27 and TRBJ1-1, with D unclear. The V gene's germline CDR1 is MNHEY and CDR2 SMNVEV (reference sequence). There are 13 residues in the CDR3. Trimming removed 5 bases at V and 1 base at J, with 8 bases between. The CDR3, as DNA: TGTGCCAGCAGTGTAAACAGGAACACTGAAGCTTTCTTT. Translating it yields CASSVNRNTEAFF.

Here the CDR3 reads CAWSGGETSYNEQFF. The CDR3, as DNA: TGTGCCTGGTCAGGGGGCGAGACATCCTACAATGAGCAGTTCTTC. The chain employs TRBV30 and TRBJ2-1; TRBD1 matches 8 bases. Trimming cost V 5 bases and J 1 base; bases outside gene matches: 7. This CDR3 spans 15 amino acids. Germline assignment: CDR1 GTSNPN and CDR2 SVGIG (reference sequence).

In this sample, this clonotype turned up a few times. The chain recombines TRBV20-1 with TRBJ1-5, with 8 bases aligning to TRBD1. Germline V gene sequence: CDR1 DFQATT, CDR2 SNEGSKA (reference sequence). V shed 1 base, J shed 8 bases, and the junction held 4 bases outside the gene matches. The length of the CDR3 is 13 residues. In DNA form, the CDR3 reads TGCAGTGCTAGAGGACAGGGGAGGGAGCCCCAGCATTTT. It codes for CSARGQGREPQHF.

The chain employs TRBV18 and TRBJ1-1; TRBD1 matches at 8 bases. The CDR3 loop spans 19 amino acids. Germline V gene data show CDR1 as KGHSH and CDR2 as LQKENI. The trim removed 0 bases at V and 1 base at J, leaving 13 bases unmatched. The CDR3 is CASSPPWRGATGANTEAFF. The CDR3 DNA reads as TGTGCCAGCTCACCACCTTGGCGGGGGGCGACAGGGGCGAACACTGAAGCTTTCTTT.

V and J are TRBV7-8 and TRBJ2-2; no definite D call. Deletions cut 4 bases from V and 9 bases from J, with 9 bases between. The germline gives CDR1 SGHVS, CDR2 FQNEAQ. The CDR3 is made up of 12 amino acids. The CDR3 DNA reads TGTGCCAGCAGCTCCCTTACACGGGAGCTGTTTTTT. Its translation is CASSSLTRELFF.

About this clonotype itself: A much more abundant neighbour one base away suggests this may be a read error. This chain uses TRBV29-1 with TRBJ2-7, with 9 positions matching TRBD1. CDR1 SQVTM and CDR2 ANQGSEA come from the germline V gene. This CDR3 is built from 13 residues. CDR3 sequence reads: CNVKGQGTYEQYF. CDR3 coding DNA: TGCAACGTTAAGGGACAGGGAACCTACGAGCAGTACTTC.

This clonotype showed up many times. This chain's CDR3 is CSARLAGELFF. The CDR3 DNA reads as TGCAGTGCCCGATTAGCCGGGGAGCTGTTTTTT. The chain uses TRBV20-1 and TRBJ2-2, with D uncertain. Germline CDR1 DFQATT, CDR2 SNEGSKA (reference sequence). The CDR3 loop spans 11 amino acids. V gave up 6 bases and J gave up 6 bases, with 8 bases separating them.

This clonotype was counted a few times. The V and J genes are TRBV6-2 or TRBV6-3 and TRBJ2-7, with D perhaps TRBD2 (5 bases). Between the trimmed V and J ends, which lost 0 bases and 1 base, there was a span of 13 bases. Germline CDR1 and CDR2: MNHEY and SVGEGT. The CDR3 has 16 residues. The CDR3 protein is CASSYSFWESSYEQYF. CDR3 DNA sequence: TGTGCCAGCAGTTACTCCTTCTGGGAGTCGTCCTACGAGCAGTACTTC.

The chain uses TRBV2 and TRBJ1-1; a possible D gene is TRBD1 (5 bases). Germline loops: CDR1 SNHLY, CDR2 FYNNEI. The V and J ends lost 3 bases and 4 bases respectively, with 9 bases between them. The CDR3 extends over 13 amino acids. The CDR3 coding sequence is TGTGCCAGCAGTGAGCGCAGGGTCACTGAAGCTTTCTTT. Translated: CASSERRVTEAFF.

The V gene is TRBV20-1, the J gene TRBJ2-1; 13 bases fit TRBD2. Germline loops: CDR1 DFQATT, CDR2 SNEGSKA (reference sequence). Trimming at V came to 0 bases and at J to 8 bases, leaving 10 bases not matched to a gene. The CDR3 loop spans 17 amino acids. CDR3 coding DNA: TGCAGTGCTAGAGACTGGGCAAGGACTAGCGGGAGAGATGAGCAGTTCTTC. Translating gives CSARDWARTSGRDEQFF.

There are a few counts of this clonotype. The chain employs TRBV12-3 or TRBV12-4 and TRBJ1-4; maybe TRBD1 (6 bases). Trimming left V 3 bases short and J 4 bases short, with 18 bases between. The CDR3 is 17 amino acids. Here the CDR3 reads CASSFPSLDSYNEKLFF. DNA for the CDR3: TGTGCCAGCAGTTTCCCCTCACTGGACAGCTATAATGAAAAACTGTTTTTT.

The CDR3 loop is CAWSATRTGRYSNQPQHF. Here the CDR3 DNA reads TGTGCCTGGAGTGCAACCCGGACAGGGAGGTATAGCAATCAGCCCCAGCATTTT. V is TRBV30 and J is TRBJ1-5, with TRBD1 matching 8 bases. V shed 1 base, J shed 0 bases, and the junction held 11 bases outside the gene matches. Per the germline V gene, CDR1 is GTSNPN and CDR2 is SVGIG (reference sequence). The CDR3 runs 18 residues.